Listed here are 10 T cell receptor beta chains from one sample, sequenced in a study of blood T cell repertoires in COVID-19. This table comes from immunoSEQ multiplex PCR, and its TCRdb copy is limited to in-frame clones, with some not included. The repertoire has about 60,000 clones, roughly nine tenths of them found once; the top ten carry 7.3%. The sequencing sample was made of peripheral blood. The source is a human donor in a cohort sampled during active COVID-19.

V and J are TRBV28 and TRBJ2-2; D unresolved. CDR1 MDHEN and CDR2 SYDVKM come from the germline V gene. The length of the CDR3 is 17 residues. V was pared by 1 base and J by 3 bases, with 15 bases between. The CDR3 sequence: CASSLFSRSSYTGELFF. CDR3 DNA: TGTGCCAGCAGTTTATTTTCGAGGTCAAGTTACACCGGGGAGCTGTTTTTT.

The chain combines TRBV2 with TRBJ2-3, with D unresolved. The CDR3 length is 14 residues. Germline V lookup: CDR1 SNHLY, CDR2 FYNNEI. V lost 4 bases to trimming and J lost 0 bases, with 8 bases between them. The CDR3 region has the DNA TGTGCCAGCAGTGTGACATTGAGCACAGATACGCAGTATTTT. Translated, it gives CASSVTLSTDTQYF.

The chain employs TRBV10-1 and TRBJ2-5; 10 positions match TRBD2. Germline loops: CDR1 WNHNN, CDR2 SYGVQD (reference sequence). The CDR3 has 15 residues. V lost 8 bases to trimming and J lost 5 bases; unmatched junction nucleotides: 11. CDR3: CASLAGTSVRETQYF. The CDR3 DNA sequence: TGCGCCAGCTTAGCAGGGACTAGCGTAAGGGAGACCCAGTACTTC.

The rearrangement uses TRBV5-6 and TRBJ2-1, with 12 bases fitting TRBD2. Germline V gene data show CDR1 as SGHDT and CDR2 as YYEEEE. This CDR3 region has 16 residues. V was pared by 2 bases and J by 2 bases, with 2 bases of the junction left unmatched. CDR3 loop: CASSFRTSGAYNEQFF. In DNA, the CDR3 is TGTGCCAGCAGCTTTCGGACTAGCGGGGCCTACAATGAGCAGTTCTTC.

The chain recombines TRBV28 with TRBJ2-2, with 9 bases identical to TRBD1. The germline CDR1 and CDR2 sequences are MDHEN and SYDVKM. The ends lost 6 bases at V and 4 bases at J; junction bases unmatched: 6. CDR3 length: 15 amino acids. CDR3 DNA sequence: TGTGCCAGCAGCTCTCCGGGACAGGGCACCGGGGAGCTGTTTTTT. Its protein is CASSSPGQGTGELFF.

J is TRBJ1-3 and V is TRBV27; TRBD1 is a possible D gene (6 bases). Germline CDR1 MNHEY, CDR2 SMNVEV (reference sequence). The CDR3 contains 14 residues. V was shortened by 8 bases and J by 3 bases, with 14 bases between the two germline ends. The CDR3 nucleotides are TGTGCCAGCTCGTCAGGGGTTTTTGGAAACACCATATATTTT. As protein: CASSSGVFGNTIYF.

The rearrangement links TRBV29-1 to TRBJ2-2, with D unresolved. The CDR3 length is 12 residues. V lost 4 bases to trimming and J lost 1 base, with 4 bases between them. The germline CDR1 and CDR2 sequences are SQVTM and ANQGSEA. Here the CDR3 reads CSVAGNTGELFF. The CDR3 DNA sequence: TGCAGCGTTGCCGGGAACACCGGGGAGCTGTTTTTT.

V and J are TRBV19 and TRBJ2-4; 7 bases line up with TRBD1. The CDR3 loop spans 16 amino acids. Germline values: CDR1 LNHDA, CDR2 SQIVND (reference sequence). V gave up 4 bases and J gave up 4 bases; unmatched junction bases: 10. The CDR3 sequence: CASSKSQGSSKNIQYF. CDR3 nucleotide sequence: TGTGCCAGTAGTAAATCACAGGGGTCGTCTAAAAACATTCAGTACTTC.

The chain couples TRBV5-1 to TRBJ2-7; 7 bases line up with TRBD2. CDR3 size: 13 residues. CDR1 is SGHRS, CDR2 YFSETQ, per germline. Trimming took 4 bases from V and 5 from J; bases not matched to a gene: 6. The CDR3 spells CASSREARDEQYF. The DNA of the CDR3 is TGCGCCAGCAGCCGGGAGGCGCGGGACGAGCAGTACTTC.

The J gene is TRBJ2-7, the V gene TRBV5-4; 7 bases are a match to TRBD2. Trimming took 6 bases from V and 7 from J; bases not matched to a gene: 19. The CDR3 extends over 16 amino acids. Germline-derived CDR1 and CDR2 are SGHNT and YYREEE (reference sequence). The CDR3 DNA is TGTGCCAGCACTTGGAACGGGAGGCGGGGCGGGTTAGAGCAGTACTTC. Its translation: CASTWNGRRGGLEQYF.